This T cell receptor (beta chain) was profiled in a study of blood T cell repertoires in COVID-19. The germline gives CDR1 MNHNY, CDR2 SVGAGI (reference sequence). This CDR3 spans 13 amino acids. Trimming pared 7 bases from V and 2 bases from J, leaving 11 bases between. Authors' data handling: Estimation of nucleated cell counts relied on the amplification of reference gene primers. Only in-frame clones appear in the TCRdb table, and some are missing; sequencing was by immunoSEQ multiplex PCR. That table gives V, J and clone size, and the DNA gave D and trimming. The data hold under 100,000 clones, with around four fifths observed a single time.

The material sequenced was peripheral blood. The sequence was collected from a woman aged 55-69 years with acute or convalescent COVID-19. This chain links TRBV6-6 with TRBJ1-2; tentative D call: TRBD1 (5 bases). The CDR3 loop is CASTLDTNYGYTF. Written as DNA, the CDR3 is TGTGCCAGCACCCTGGACACCAACTATGGCTACACCTTC.